These 18 T cell receptor beta chains were all obtained from the same sample, sequenced in a study of T cell responses to AZD1222 COVID-19 vaccine (dated by TCRdb to the early 2020s). The sample's time point label, decoded: about 28 days (+/-7) after the second vaccine dose. The method behind the library was the immunoSEQ multiplex PCR assay. TCRdb retrieved this table from immuneACCESS and kept in-frame rearrangements only. Not all clones are present; in checked studies, unresolved V genes account for under half, and no reason is known for the remainder. Recorded for this sample are some 8,000 clones; 88% of them occurred a single time. Jointly, the top ten make up less than 9% of the sample. This sample comprised peripheral blood, obtained 28 days after the second AZD1222 dose. The receptors were sampled from an adult who received the AZD1222 COVID-19 vaccine.

The V and J genes are TRBV27 and TRBJ2-5, with D possibly TRBD2 on 5 matching bases. Germline lookup yields CDR1 MNHEY and CDR2 SMNVEV (reference sequence). The germline V and J ends were trimmed by 3 bases and 1 base, with 6 bases remaining between them. CDR3 length: 13 amino acids. Here the CDR3 reads CASSLRAQETQYF. DNA of the CDR3: TGTGCCAGCAGTTTGCGGGCCCAAGAGACCCAGTACTTC.

The CDR3 region has the DNA TGTGCCAGCAGCTTTGGCGGTTACTCCTACGAGCAGTACTTC. This gives the protein CASSFGGYSYEQYF. The V gene is TRBV11-1, the J gene TRBJ2-7; D unresolved. Trimming shortened V by 3 bases and J by 0 bases, and 9 bases separated the two germline ends. CDR1 and CDR2 from the germline V gene are SGHAT and FQDESV (reference sequence). The CDR3 has 14 amino acids.

J is TRBJ2-7 and V is TRBV5-6, with D tentatively TRBD2 (5 bases). There are 15 residues in the CDR3. Germline V gene lookup returns CDR1 SGHDT and CDR2 YYEEEE. V lost 4 bases and J 3 bases, leaving 17 bases between the germline ends. The CDR3 DNA reads TGTGCCAGCAGCACCGGAGGCAGTTGGTTCTACGAGCAGTACTTC. The encoded protein is CASSTGGSWFYEQYF. Complete variable domain (other parts from reference TRBV5-6 and TRBJ2-7): DAGVTQSPTHLIKTRGQQVTLRCSPKSGHDTVSWYQQALGQGPQFIFQYYEEEERQRGNFPDRFSGHQFPNYSSELNVNALLLGDSALYLCASSTGGSWFYEQYFGPGTRLTVT.

This sequence joins TRBV29-1 and TRBJ1-1; possibly TRBD1 for D (5 bases). With 4 bases removed from V and 0 bases from J, the gap between germline ends came to 15 bases. CDR3 length: 15 residues. Looked up from germline, CDR1 is SQVTM and CDR2 is ANQGSEA. The CDR3 nucleotides read TGCAGCGTTGGACAACCGACAGCTTTGAACACTGAAGCTTTCTTT. This gives the protein CSVGQPTALNTEAFF.

The J gene is TRBJ2-5, the V gene TRBV2; D remains ambiguous. Germline V CDR1 and CDR2: SNHLY, FYNNEI. Trimming took 3 bases from V and 7 from J, leaving 15 bases between them. The CDR3 length is 14 residues. CDR3 sequence reads: CASSESGAIMTQYF. The CDR3 DNA is TGTGCCAGCAGTGAGTCCGGAGCTATCATGACCCAGTACTTC.

The chain recombines TRBV9 with TRBJ2-1, with a tentative D call TRBD1 (6 bases). The V gene's germline CDR1 is SGDLS and CDR2 YYNGEE. The length of the CDR3 is 16 residues. V was shortened by 0 bases and J by 3 bases, with 13 bases between the two germline ends. The CDR3 nucleotides are TGTGCCAGCAGCGTAGATCATCGGGACAACTACAATGAGCAGTTCTTC. It encodes CASSVDHRDNYNEQFF.

The chain is built from TRBV7-3 and TRBJ2-1; the match to TRBD2 covers 7 bases. The CDR3 covers 15 residues. Germline CDR1 reads SGHTA; CDR2 reads FQGTGA. Trimming cost V 2 bases and J 4 bases; bases outside gene matches: 5. The CDR3 region is CASSLGAGKYNEQFF. The CDR3, as DNA: TGTGCCAGCAGCTTAGGAGCGGGAAAATACAATGAGCAGTTCTTC.

This sequence joins TRBV10-3 and TRBJ2-7; perhaps D is TRBD1 or TRBD2 (6 bases each). The germline CDR1 and CDR2 sequences are ENHRY and SYGVKD. The CDR3 contains 15 residues. The ends were cut back, 10 bases at V and 1 base at J, with 20 bases in the middle. The CDR3 DNA reads as TGTGCCACCGGAGGGGGGCTATCTCGATCCTACGAGCAGTACTTC. Protein: CATGGGLSRSYEQYF.

V and J are TRBV2 and TRBJ2-1; D is possibly TRBD1 (6 bases). Trimming took off 10 bases at V and 9 bases at J, with 25 bases between the two ends. CDR1 is SNHLY and CDR2 is FYNNEI in the germline V gene. There are 15 residues in the CDR3. CDR3 region: CATVTSGTLPAEQFF. CDR3 bases: TGTGCCACCGTCACCTCCGGGACACTACCAGCTGAGCAGTTCTTC.

This chain connects TRBV6-5 to TRBJ1-3; D not resolved. Trimming cost V 8 bases and J 0 bases, with 8 bases left between them. This CDR3 region has 13 residues. CDR1 and CDR2 (germline): MNHEY, SVGAGI. The CDR3 here is CASAQSSGNTIYF. The CDR3 nucleotides read TGTGCCAGCGCCCAAAGCTCTGGAAACACCATATATTTT.

This rearrangement joins TRBV21-1 to TRBJ2-1; the D segment call TRBD2 is taken from the table without a DNA check. TRBV21-1 is a known pseudogene. The CDR3 length is 21 residues. CDR3 sequence: CASSKVGTSGIPESSYNEQFF. Here the CDR3 DNA reads TGTGCCAGCAGCAAAGTGGGGACTAGCGGGATTCCTGAAAGCTCCTACAATGAGCAGTTCTTC.

The chain joins TRBV6-2 or TRBV6-3 to TRBJ2-7; a weak D match, TRBD1 (5 bases). The germline V gene has CDR1 MNHEY and CDR2 SVGEGT. This CDR3 is built from 14 residues. Deletions cut 2 bases from V and 0 bases from J, with 8 bases between. CDR3 loop: CASSYPTASYEQYF. CDR3 nucleotide sequence: TGTGCCAGCAGTTACCCGACAGCCTCCTACGAGCAGTACTTC.

This chain's CDR3 is CASSLGTGVLDAFF. CDR3 bases: TGCGCCAGCAGCTTGGGGACAGGGGTGTTGGATGCTTTCTTT. The J gene is TRBJ1-1, the V gene TRBV5-1; 9 positions agree with TRBD1. J was trimmed by 11 bases and V by 0 bases; bases with no gene match: 8. Germline CDR1 is SGHRS and CDR2 is YFSETQ. CDR3 size: 14 residues.

This clone was counted only a few times. V usage is TRBV5-5 and J usage is TRBJ2-7; no firm D call. The CDR3 spans 15 residues. The V and J ends lost 0 bases and 1 base respectively, with 11 bases between them. From germline, CDR1 is SGHKS and CDR2 YYEKEE (reference sequence). Here the CDR3 reads CASSLEGLSSYEQYF. The CDR3 DNA follows: TGTGCCAGCAGCTTGGAAGGTTTGTCGTCCTACGAGCAGTACTTC.

CDR3 protein: CASTTGRGTYEQYF. CDR3 coding DNA: TGTGCCAGCACCACGGGCAGGGGTACCTACGAGCAGTACTTC. This sequence joins TRBV6-5 and TRBJ2-7, with D possibly being TRBD1 (6 bases). Trimming removed 7 bases at V and 2 bases at J, with 15 bases between. Germline CDR1 MNHEY, CDR2 SVGAGI. This CDR3 spans 14 amino acids.

The V gene is TRBV7-9, the J gene TRBJ1-2; TRBD1 agrees at 10 bases. After removal of 5 bases from V and 10 bases from J, the junction contained 7 bases not matched to a gene. CDR1 and CDR2 (germline): SEHNR, FQNEAQ (reference sequence). The CDR3 totals 13 residues. The CDR3 here is CASSPGQGLVYTF. The CDR3 region has the DNA TGTGCCAGCAGCCCGGGACAGGGGCTGGTCTACACCTTC.

The chain links TRBV29-1 to TRBJ2-7; D remains ambiguous. The CDR3 totals 13 residues. Germline CDR1 and CDR2: SQVTM and ANQGSEA. Trimming cost V 7 bases and J 0 bases, with 13 bases left between them. The CDR3 spells CSASRTDSYEQYF. The CDR3 DNA follows: TGCAGCGCCTCTCGCACAGACTCCTACGAGCAGTACTTC.

This chain uses TRBV10-3 with TRBJ1-6; the D is unclear. The V gene's germline CDR1 is ENHRY and CDR2 SYGVKD. There are 18 residues in the CDR3. V was cut by 3 bases and J by 8 bases, with 23 bases left in between. This CDR3 is CAISDQLAGGLWDSPLHF. The CDR3 DNA reads TGTGCCATCAGTGACCAGTTGGCAGGAGGCCTGTGGGATTCACCCCTCCACTTT.